This TCR beta chain was recorded in a study of blood T cell repertoires in COVID-19. Looking at the study overall: Both acute and convalescent COVID-19 samples were obtained from the United States, Italy and Spain. T cells, B-cell-depleted T cells, or PBMCs supplied cDNA or gDNA.

Germline CDR1 and CDR2: SGHRS and YFSETQ. The junction had 8 bases not matched to a gene; V was cut back by 4 bases and J by 5 bases. The CDR3 is 14 amino acids. As processed by the authors: Amplified reference gene primers provided the basis for estimating nucleated cell counts. TCRdb's copy holds only in-frame clones and misses some; the assay was immunoSEQ multiplex PCR. V, J and clone size derive from that table, while D and trimming were established from the DNA sequence. The data contain 90,000 to 150,000 clones, 87% of them seen just once; the ten biggest clones take up roughly 8%. The chain employs TRBV5-1 and TRBJ1-1; 7 bases match TRBD1. Input material: peripheral blood. This clonotype originated in a human donor in a cohort sampled during active COVID-19. Here the CDR3 DNA reads TGCGCCAGCAGCCTACGACAGGGTGATACTGAAGCTTTCTTT. Its translation is CASSLRQGDTEAFF.